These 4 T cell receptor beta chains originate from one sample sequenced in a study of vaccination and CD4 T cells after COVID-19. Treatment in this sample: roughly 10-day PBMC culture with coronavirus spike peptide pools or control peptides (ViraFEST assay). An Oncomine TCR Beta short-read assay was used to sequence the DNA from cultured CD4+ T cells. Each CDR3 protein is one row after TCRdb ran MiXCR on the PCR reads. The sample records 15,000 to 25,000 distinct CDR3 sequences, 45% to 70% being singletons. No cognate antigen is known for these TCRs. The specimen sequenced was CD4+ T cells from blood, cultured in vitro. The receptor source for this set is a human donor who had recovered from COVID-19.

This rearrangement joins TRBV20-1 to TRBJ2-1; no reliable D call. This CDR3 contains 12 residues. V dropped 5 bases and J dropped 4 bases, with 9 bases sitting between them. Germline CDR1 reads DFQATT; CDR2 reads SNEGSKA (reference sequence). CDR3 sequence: CSAGDNYNEQFF. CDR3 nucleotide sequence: TGCAGTGCTGGGGATAATTACAATGAGCAGTTCTTC.

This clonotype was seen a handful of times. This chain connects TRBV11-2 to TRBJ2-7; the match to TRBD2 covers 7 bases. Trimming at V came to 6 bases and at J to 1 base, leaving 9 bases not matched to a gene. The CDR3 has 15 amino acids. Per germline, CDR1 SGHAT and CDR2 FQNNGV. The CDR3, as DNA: TGTGCCAGCAGTCGCCCGGGCGGGAGTTCCTACGAGCAGTACTTC. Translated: CASSRPGGSSYEQYF.

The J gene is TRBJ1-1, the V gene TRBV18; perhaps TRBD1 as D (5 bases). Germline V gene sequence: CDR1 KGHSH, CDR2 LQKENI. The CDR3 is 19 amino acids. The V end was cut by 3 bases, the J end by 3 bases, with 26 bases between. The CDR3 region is CASSPITKTALRGDTEAFF. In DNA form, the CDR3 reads TGTGCCAGCTCACCGATCACTAAAACCGCACTGAGAGGGGACACTGAAGCTTTCTTT.

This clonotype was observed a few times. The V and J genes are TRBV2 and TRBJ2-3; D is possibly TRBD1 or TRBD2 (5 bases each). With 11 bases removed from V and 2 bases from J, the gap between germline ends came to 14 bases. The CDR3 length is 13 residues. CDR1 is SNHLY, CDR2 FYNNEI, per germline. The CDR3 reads CAGLEDNTDTQYF. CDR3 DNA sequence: TGTGCCGGCCTGGAGGACAACACAGATACGCAGTATTTT.